The next 5 T cell receptor beta chains were all read from a single sample in a study of cytomegalovirus exposure and HLA in healthy donors. The PCR ran on 60 Vbeta and 13 Jbeta primers. The table came from immunoSEQ multiplex PCR; TCRdb's copy has only in-frame clones and leaves some out. The sample has roughly 120,000 clones. Specimen: PBMCs. Receptor source: a man between 18 and 35 years old in good health and CMV-seronegative.

The chain combines TRBV4-1 with TRBJ2-7; D not resolved. Germline CDR1 MGHRA, CDR2 YSYEKL. The V end lost 1 base, the J end lost 2 bases, and 9 bases lay between the germline ends. This CDR3 has 14 amino acids. The CDR3 coding sequence is TGCGCCAGCAGCCAAGTGGCCCTAGCCTACGAGCAGTACTTC. Translated: CASSQVALAYEQYF.

The chain employs TRBV5-1 and TRBJ2-7; 12 bases are a match to TRBD2. J lost 3 bases, V lost 2 bases, and 6 bases had no gene match. Germline values: CDR1 SGHRS, CDR2 YFSETQ. The CDR3 is 16 amino acids. The CDR3 loop is CASSFLTSGSLYEQYF. In nucleotides, the CDR3 is TGCGCCAGCAGCTTTCTGACTAGCGGGAGTCTCTACGAGCAGTACTTC.

The chain joins TRBV18 to TRBJ2-1; D perhaps matches TRBD2 (5 bases). The CDR3 is made up of 15 amino acids. CDR1 and CDR2 from the germline V gene are KGHSH and LQKENI. V was trimmed by 6 bases and J by 3 bases, leaving 15 bases between them. The CDR3 DNA is TGTGCCAGCTCTCCAGCGGCCTCCTTCTACAATGAGCAGTTCTTC. It translates to CASSPAASFYNEQFF.

The V call is TRBV9, the J call TRBJ2-3; 13 positions match TRBD2. J was trimmed by 6 bases and V by 3 bases; bases with no gene match: 4. The germline V gene encodes CDR1 SGDLS and CDR2 YYNGEE. There are 15 residues in the CDR3. The CDR3 here is CASSGTSGGLDTQYF. In DNA form, the CDR3 reads TGTGCCAGCAGCGGGACTAGCGGGGGTTTGGATACGCAGTATTTT.

The rearrangement uses TRBV9 and TRBJ2-2; TRBD2 matches 9 bases. Losses at the gene ends were 0 bases for V and 4 bases for J; bases not matched to a gene: 7. The CDR3 has 17 amino acids. Looked up from germline, CDR1 is SGDLS and CDR2 is YYNGEE. CDR3 in DNA: TGTGCCAGCAGCGTAGACCCCCCTAGCGGGGCCACCGGGGAGCTGTTTTTT. It encodes CASSVDPPSGATGELFF.